This note documents a single T cell receptor (beta chain) sequence. The data stem from a study of shared clonotypes between healthy human individuals. Profiled with immunoSEQ multiplex PCR; TCRdb holds only in-frame clones, not every one. The data contain fewer than 1.8 million clones, approximately 98.5% of them singletons. This CDR3 spans 15 amino acids. Trimming cost V 0 bases and J 3 bases; bases outside gene matches: 4. Germline-derived CDR1 and CDR2 are KGHSH and LQKENI. The sequencing input was naive CD4+ T cells sorted from blood. The subset was: CD45RA+ positively selected. This TCR came from a man aged 25-45 years in good health. The chain links TRBV18 to TRBJ2-5; 7 bases are shared with TRBD2. The CDR3 is CASSPPGLREETQYF. CDR3 nucleotide sequence: TGTGCCAGCTCACCACCGGGACTAAGGGAAGAGACCCAGTACTTC.